The clone carrying this T cell receptor (beta chain) was observed many times. The data derive from a study of T cells in Graves' hyperthyroidism and ophthalmopathy. Isolation of PBMCs was performed on 8 to 10 ml fresh peripheral blood. RNA transcripts gave rise to amplified TCR beta CDR3 regions. Using the HTBI primer set, a first-round RT-PCR was run on the TCR CDR3. TCRdb redid the calling of the multiplex PCR reads with MiXCR, one entry per CDR3 protein. The table has roughly 350,000 distinct CDR3 sequences, more than 12% seen once; the top ten hold 15% to 20%. The material sequenced was blood. This sequence originates from a woman aged 30 to 39 with Graves' ophthalmopathy.

CDR3 loop: CASVKTERDTEAFF. As DNA, the CDR3 is TGTGCCAGCGTGAAGACAGAGAGGGACACTGAAGCTTTCTTT. The gene calls are TRBV12-3 or TRBV12-4 and TRBJ1-1, with D maybe TRBD1 (5 bases). The CDR3 consists of 14 residues. V lost 8 bases to trimming and J lost 3 bases, with 16 bases between them.